The clone carrying this TCR beta chain was seen a handful of times. The source of the sample is a study of Graves' ophthalmopathy and Graves' hyperthyroidism. Amplified material comprised TCR beta CDR3 regions derived from RNA transcripts. In the first round, RT-PCR was carried out with HTBI primers, and a multiplex PCR formed the second round. TCRdb recomputed calls from the multiplex PCR reads with MiXCR, one row per CDR3 protein. In the table there are over a million distinct CDR3 sequences, about 36% of which are singletons. Newly diagnosed, the hyperthyroidism patients had under 2 months' duration and were aged 18 to 65. The sequenced sample was peripheral blood or thyroid tissue (not recorded which). The TCR comes from an adult man with Graves' hyperthyroidism.

CDR3 sequence: CASSVEGISNTEAFF. DNA of the CDR3: TGTGCCAGCAGCGTAGAAGGGATTTCGAACACTGAAGCTTTCTTT. This chain links TRBV9 with TRBJ1-1, with D hard to call. V was trimmed by 0 bases and J by 1 base, leaving 10 bases between them. This CDR3 comprises 15 residues. Looked up from germline, CDR1 is SGDLS and CDR2 is YYNGEE.